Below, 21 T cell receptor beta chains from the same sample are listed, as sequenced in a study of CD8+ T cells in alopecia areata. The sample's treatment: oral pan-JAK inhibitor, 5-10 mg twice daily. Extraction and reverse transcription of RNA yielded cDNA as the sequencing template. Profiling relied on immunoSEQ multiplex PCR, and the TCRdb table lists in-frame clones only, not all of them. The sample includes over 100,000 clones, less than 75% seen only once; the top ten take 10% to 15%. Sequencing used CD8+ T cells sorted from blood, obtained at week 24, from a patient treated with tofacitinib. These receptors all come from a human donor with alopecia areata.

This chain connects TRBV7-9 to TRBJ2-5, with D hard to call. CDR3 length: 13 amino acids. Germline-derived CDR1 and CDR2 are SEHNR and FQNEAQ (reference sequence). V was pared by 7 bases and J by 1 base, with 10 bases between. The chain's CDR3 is CASTDGIQETQYF. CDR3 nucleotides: TGTGCCAGCACCGATGGAATCCAAGAGACCCAGTACTTC.

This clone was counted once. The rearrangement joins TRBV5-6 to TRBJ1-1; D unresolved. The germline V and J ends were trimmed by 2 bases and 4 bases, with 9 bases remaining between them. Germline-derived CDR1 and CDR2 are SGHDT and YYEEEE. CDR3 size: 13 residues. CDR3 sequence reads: CASSFAQSTEAFF. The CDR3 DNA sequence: TGTGCCAGCAGCTTCGCCCAGAGCACTGAAGCTTTCTTT.

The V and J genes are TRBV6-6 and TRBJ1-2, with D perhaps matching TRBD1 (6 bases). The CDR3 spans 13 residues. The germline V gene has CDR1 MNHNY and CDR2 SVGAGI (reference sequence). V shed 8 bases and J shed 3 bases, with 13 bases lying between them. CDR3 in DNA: TGTGCCAGCGCTGGGCAGGGGCACTATGGCTACACCTTC. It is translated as CASAGQGHYGYTF.

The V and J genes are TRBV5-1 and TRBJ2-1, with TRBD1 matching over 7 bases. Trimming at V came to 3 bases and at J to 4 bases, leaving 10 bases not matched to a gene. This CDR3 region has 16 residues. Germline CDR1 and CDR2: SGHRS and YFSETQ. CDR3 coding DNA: TGCGCCAGCAGCTCCGATGCGGACAGGAGATACAATGAGCAGTTCTTC. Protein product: CASSSDADRRYNEQFF.

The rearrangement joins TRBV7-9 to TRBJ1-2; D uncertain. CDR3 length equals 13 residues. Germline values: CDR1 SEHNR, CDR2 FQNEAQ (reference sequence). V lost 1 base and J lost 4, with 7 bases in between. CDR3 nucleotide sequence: TGTGCCAGCAGCTTAGACAGAGTCTATGGCTACACCTTC. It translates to CASSLDRVYGYTF.

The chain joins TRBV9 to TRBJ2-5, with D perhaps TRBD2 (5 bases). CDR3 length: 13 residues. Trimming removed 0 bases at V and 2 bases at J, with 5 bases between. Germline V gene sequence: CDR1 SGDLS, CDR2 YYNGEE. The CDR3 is CASSVGGQETQYF. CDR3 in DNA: TGTGCCAGCAGCGTAGGAGGGCAAGAGACCCAGTACTTC.

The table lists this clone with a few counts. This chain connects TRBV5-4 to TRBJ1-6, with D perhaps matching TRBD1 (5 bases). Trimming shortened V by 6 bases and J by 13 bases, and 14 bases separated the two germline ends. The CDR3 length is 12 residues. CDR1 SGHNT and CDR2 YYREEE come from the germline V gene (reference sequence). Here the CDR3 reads CASTRDSTPLHF. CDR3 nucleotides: TGTGCCAGCACCCGGGACTCTACCCCCCTCCACTTT.

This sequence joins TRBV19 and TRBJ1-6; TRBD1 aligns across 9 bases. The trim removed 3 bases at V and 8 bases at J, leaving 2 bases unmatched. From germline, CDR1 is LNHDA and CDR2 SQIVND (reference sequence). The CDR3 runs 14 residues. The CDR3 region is CASSMGTGYSPLHF. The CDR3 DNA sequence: TGTGCCAGTAGTATGGGGACAGGGTATTCACCCCTCCACTTT.

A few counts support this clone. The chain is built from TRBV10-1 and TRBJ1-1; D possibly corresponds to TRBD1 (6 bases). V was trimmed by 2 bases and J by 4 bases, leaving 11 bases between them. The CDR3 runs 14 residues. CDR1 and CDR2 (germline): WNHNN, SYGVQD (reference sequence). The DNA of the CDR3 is TGCGCCAGCAGTGAGCTAGGGACACCCACTGAAGCTTTCTTT. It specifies CASSELGTPTEAFF.

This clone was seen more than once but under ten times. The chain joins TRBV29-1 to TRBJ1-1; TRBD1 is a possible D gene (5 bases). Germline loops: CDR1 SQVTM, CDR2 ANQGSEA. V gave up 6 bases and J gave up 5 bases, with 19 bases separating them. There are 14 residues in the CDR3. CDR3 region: CSVPRVGPGTEAFF. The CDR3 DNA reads TGCAGCGTCCCCAGAGTGGGGCCTGGGACTGAAGCTTTCTTT.

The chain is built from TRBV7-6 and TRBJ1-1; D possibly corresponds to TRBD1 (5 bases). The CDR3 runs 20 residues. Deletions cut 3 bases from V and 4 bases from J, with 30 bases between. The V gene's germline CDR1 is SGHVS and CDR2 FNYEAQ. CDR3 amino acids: CASSFGAMGLTKPLGTEAFF. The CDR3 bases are TGTGCCAGCAGCTTTGGGGCGATGGGACTCACCAAGCCACTCGGCACTGAAGCTTTCTTT.

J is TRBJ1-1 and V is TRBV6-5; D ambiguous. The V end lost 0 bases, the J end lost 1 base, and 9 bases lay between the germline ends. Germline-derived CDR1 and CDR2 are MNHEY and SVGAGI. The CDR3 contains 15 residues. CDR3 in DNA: TGTGCCAGCAGTTACTCGCAGGTGGGGAACACTGAAGCTTTCTTT. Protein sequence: CASSYSQVGNTEAFF.

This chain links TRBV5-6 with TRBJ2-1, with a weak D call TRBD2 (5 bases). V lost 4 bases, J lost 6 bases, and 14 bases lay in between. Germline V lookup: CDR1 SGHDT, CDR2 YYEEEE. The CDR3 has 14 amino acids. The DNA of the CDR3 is TGTGCCAGCAGCCCTCAGACGGGGTTCAATGAGCAGTTCTTC. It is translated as CASSPQTGFNEQFF.

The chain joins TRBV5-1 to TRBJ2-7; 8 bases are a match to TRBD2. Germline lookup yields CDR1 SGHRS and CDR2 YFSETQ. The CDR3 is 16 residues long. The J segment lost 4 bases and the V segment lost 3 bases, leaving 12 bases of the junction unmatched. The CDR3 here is CASSSASGTRRYEQYF. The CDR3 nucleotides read TGCGCCAGCAGCTCCGCCTCCGGGACTAGAAGGTACGAGCAGTACTTC.

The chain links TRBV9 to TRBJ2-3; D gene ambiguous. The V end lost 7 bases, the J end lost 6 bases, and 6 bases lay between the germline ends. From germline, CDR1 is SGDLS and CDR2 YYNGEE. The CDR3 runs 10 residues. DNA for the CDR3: TGTGCCAGCGGTGGGGATACGCAGTATTTT. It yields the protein CASGGDTQYF.

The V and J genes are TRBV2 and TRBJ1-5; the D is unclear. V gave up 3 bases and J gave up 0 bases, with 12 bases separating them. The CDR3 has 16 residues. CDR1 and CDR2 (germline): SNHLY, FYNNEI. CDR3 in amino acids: CASSDPGRPSNQPQHF. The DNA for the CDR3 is TGTGCCAGCAGTGATCCGGGTCGACCTAGCAATCAGCCCCAGCATTTT.

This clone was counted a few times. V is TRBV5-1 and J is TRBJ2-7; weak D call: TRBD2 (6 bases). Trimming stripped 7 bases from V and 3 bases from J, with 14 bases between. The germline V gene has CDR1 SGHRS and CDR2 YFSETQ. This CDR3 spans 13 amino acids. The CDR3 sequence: CASPRLGVYEQYF. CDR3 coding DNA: TGCGCCAGCCCGCGACTAGGAGTCTACGAGCAGTACTTC.

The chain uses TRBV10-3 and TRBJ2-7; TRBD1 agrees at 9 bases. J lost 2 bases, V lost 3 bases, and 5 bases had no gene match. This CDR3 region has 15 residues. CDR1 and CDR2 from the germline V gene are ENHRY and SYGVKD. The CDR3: CAISEQGQGTYEQYF. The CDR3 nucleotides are TGTGCCATCAGTGAACAGGGACAGGGTACCTACGAGCAGTACTTC.

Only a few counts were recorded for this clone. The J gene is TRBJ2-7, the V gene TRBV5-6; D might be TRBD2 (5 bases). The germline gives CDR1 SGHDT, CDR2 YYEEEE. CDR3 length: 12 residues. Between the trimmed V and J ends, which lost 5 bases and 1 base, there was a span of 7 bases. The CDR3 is CASRSGSYEQYF. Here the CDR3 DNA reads TGTGCCAGCAGGTCGGGGTCCTACGAGCAGTACTTC.

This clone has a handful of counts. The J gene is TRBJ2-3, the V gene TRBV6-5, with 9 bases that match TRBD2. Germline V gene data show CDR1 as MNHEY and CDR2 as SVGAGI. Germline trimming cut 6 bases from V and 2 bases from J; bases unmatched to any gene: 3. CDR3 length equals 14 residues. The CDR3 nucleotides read TGTGCCAGCAGCGGGACTAGCAACACAGATACGCAGTATTTT. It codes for CASSGTSNTDTQYF.

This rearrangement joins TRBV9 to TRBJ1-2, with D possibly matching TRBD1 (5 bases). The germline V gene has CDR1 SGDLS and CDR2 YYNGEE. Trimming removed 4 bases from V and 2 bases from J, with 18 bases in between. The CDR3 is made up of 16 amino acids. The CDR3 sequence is CASSISGLEPNYGYTF. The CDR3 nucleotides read TGTGCCAGCAGCATATCAGGGCTCGAACCGAACTATGGCTACACCTTC.